Listed here is a single T cell receptor (beta chain). Its antigen is still unknown. CDR1 is KGHSY, CDR2 FQNENV, per germline. There are 14 residues in the CDR3. V was pared by 4 bases and J by 5 bases, with 6 bases of the junction left unmatched. Then a second PCR, running about 6 to 11 cycles, was carried out with a sample-barcoded 5' primer and a J-beta primer mix. The template-switch adaptor, which had 12 random nucleotides, put a tag on each cDNA molecule. Sequencing of every sample gave 2.5 million or more CDR3-containing paired-end reads. MiXCR, applied by TCRdb to the 5' RACE reads, yields one record per CDR3 protein. The sample lists about 1.7 million distinct CDR3 sequences; 25% to 30% were seen once. This record belongs to a study of blood T cells in healthy people across ages. The wider study: Capture via template switching afforded approximately one barcoded beta molecule per two T cells.

Study-wide findings and caveats: Per million T cells, TCR beta diversity dropped about linearly as age rose.

Sequencing input: blood. The chain joins TRBV16 to TRBJ2-3, with 7 bases matching TRBD2. The clonotype was recovered from a woman aged 25 to 39 in good health. The CDR3 coding sequence is TGTGCCAGCAGCCCAGGACTAGTTGGAGATACGCAGTATTTT. This gives the protein CASSPGLVGDTQYF.